A selection of T cell receptor beta chains follows, all from one sample in a study of cytomegalovirus exposure and HLA in healthy donors. TCRdb's table, derived via immunoSEQ multiplex PCR, lists solely in-frame clones and lacks some. The table has about 190,000 clones, 80% seen once; the top ten hold roughly 0.65%. Specimen: PBMCs. Receptor source: a boy aged 5-17 years in good health and CMV-seronegative. The CDR3 runs from the conserved cysteine through the conserved F or W. The order of the fields is clone size, D gene, J gene, V gene, CDR3 DNA, CDR3 protein. The D gene is left open where the match is weak. Not all rows give a size; the values are once, few, many and, for expanded clones, a class.

size: -; D: TRBD1; J: TRBJ2-5; V: TRBV7-9; DNA: TGTGCCAGCAGCTATGGGACAGGCCAAGAGACCCAGTACTTC; CDR3: CASSYGTGQETQYF
size: -; D: -; J: TRBJ2-5; V: TRBV5-5; DNA: TGTGCCAGCAGCTTGGCCCTAGGAGCCGAAGAGACCCAGTACTTC; CDR3: CASSLALGAEETQYF
size: -; D: TRBD2; J: TRBJ2-7; V: TRBV7-2; DNA: TGTGCCAGCAGCTTAGATCGACTAGCGCTAACCTACGAGCAGTACTTC; CDR3: CASSLDRLALTYEQYF
size: -; D: -; J: TRBJ1-4; V: TRBV19; DNA: TGTGCCAGTAGCTCACCCCTAAGGACTACTAATGAAAAACTGTTTTTT; CDR3: CASSSPLRTTNEKLFF
size: -; D: TRBD2; J: TRBJ2-7; V: TRBV12-5; DNA: TGTGCTAGTGGCCCCCCGGGAGGCCCTATCTACGAGCAGTACTTC; CDR3: CASGPPGGPIYEQYF
size: -; D: -; J: TRBJ1-3; V: TRBV11-3; DNA: TGTGCCAGCAGCCCTGGACAGCCCTACTCTGGAAACACCATATATTTT; CDR3: CASSPGQPYSGNTIYF
size: few; D: -; J: TRBJ1-1; V: TRBV19; DNA: TGTGCCAGTAGTATTGGCTCCATGAACACTGAAGCTTTCTTT; CDR3: CASSIGSMNTEAFF
size: -; D: -; J: TRBJ1-2; V: TRBV15; DNA: TGTGCCACCAGCAGAGTCGGGGAACGACATTATGGCTACACCTTC; CDR3: CATSRVGERHYGYTF
size: -; D: TRBD1; J: TRBJ2-3; V: TRBV4-1; DNA: TGCGCCAGCAGCCGCTCCCCGGGACAGGGAAGCACAGATACGCAGTATTTT; CDR3: CASSRSPGQGSTDTQYF
size: -; D: TRBD1; J: TRBJ2-5; V: TRBV11-3; DNA: TGTGCCAGCAGCTCAGGCCTTGGACAGGCGCGGGAGACCCAGTACTTC; CDR3: CASSSGLGQARETQYF
size: -; D: -; J: TRBJ1-1; V: TRBV4-1; DNA: TGCGCCAGCAGCCGGGGGGGTCCAATACCGAACACTGAAGCTTTCTTT; CDR3: CASSRGGPIPNTEAFF
size: -; D: TRBD1; J: TRBJ1-4; V: TRBV4-2; DNA: TGTGCCAGCAGCCAAGAACCAGGGGGCTGGGAAAAACTGTTTTTT; CDR3: CASSQEPGGWEKLFF
size: once; D: TRBD1; J: TRBJ2-6; V: TRBV14; DNA: TGTGCCAGCAGCCAAGATCAAGGGACAGGTAGTACTGGGGCCAACGTCCTGACTTTC; CDR3: CASSQDQGTGSTGANVLTF
size: -; D: TRBD1; J: TRBJ2-2; V: TRBV7-2; DNA: TGTGCCAGCAGCCACGGCCGGGACAGGGGGCTGTTTTTT; CDR3: CASSHGRDRGLFF
size: -; D: -; J: TRBJ1-5; V: TRBV4-1; DNA: TGCGCCAGCAGCCACGATACAGGGAACAATCAGCCCCAGCATTTT; CDR3: CASSHDTGNNQPQHF
size: -; D: TRBD1; J: TRBJ1-3; V: TRBV9; DNA: TGTGCCAGCAGCACCCCCGGGACAGGGACTGGAAACACCATATATTTT; CDR3: CASSTPGTGTGNTIYF
size: -; D: TRBD2; J: TRBJ2-2; V: TRBV27; DNA: TGTGCCAGCAGTTTAGTCGCGGGAGTTGGGAACACCGGGGAGCTGTTTTTT; CDR3: CASSLVAGVGNTGELFF
size: -; D: -; J: TRBJ1-4; V: TRBV5-1; DNA: TGCGCCAGCCATCGGGTGCCTAATGAAAAACTGTTTTTT; CDR3: CASHRVPNEKLFF
size: -; D: -; J: TRBJ2-1; V: TRBV29-1; DNA: TGCAGCGTATCGACTCTACTCTCCTACAATGAGCAGTTCTTC; CDR3: CSVSTLLSYNEQFF
size: -; D: TRBD1; J: TRBJ1-3; V: TRBV5-5; DNA: TGTGCCAGCAGCTTCCGCTCGACAGGGGAGAGAGGAAACACCATATATTTT; CDR3: CASSFRSTGERGNTIYF
size: -; D: TRBD1; J: TRBJ2-1; V: TRBV6-5; DNA: TGTGCCAGCAGTTACTCGGGACAGGGGGCTCGTATTGAGCAGTTCTTC; CDR3: CASSYSGQGARIEQFF
size: -; D: TRBD1; J: TRBJ1-4; V: TRBV7-9; DNA: TGTGCCAGCAGCTCGGGACAGGGATGGAATGAAAAACTGTTTTTT; CDR3: CASSSGQGWNEKLFF
size: -; D: TRBD1; J: TRBJ1-5; V: TRBV6-5; DNA: TGTGCCAGCAGGCGACAGGGGGCTCCGAATCAGCCCCAGCATTTT; CDR3: CASRRQGAPNQPQHF
size: -; D: -; J: TRBJ2-2; V: TRBV11-3; DNA: TGTGCCAGCAGCTTAGATCACCCCCCCAGGGGAAGGGAGCTGTTTTTT; CDR3: CASSLDHPPRGRELFF
size: -; D: -; J: TRBJ2-5; V: TRBV5-4; DNA: TGTGCCAGCAGCTTCGTAGGGACACAAGAGACCCAGTACTTC; CDR3: CASSFVGTQETQYF
size: -; D: -; J: TRBJ2-7; V: TRBV11-3; DNA: TGTGCCAGCAGCTTATTTAGCTCATCCTACGAGCAGTACTTC; CDR3: CASSLFSSSYEQYF
size: -; D: TRBD1; J: TRBJ2-4; V: TRBV13; DNA: TGTGCCAGCAGCCCTTACGGGACAGGGGTTAACATTCAGTACTTC; CDR3: CASSPYGTGVNIQYF
size: -; D: TRBD2; J: TRBJ2-2; V: TRBV7-2; DNA: TGTGCCAGCAGCTTCAGACTAGCGGGGGGCACCGGGGAGCTGTTTTTT; CDR3: CASSFRLAGGTGELFF
size: -; D: TRBD2; J: TRBJ2-1; V: TRBV5-1; DNA: TGCGCCAGCAGCTTAGGACTAGCGGGAGGAAGGGATGAGCAGTTCTTC; CDR3: CASSLGLAGGRDEQFF
size: -; D: TRBD1; J: TRBJ2-2; V: TRBV10-1; DNA: TGCGCCAGCAGCCCGACAGGGTTTAACACCGGGGAGCTGTTTTTT; CDR3: CASSPTGFNTGELFF
size: -; D: -; J: TRBJ1-1; V: TRBV6-1; DNA: TGTGCCAGCAGTGACAGCGGGCTTCCCGCTGAAGCTTTCTTT; CDR3: CASSDSGLPAEAFF
size: -; D: TRBD1; J: TRBJ2-2; V: TRBV18; DNA: TGTGCCAGCTCACCAGGACAGGGAAGAGCCGGGGAGCTGTTTTTT; CDR3: CASSPGQGRAGELFF
size: -; D: -; J: TRBJ1-1; V: TRBV7-2; DNA: TGTGCCAGCAGCTCGGGGCGCAGGGGTAACACTGAAGCTTTCTTT; CDR3: CASSSGRRGNTEAFF
size: few; D: -; J: TRBJ1-2; V: TRBV6-4; DNA: TGTGCCAGCAGGGGCACCGGGAGAACCTTC; CDR3: CASRGTGRTF
size: once; D: TRBD1; J: TRBJ1-3; V: TRBV6-4; DNA: TGTGCCAGCAGCCCGGGACAGGGTCGGGACACCATATATTTT; CDR3: CASSPGQGRDTIYF